The 5 T cell receptor beta chains reported below all come from one sample, sequenced in a study of T cells in localized non-small cell lung cancer. Using immunoSEQ multiplex PCR, the repertoire was profiled, and TCRdb retains in-frame clones only, with some absent. The table has some 31,000 clones, around four fifths seen once. Sample: peripheral blood, taken before any cancer treatment. These receptors all stem from a male donor at least 60 years old with stage II squamous cell lung carcinoma.

CDR3: CASSEQQLVAQYF. CDR3 nucleotides: TGTGCCAGCAGTGAACAACAGCTAGTGGCCCAGTACTTC. The chain uses TRBV6-1 and TRBJ2-5; D is undetermined. Germline CDR1 and CDR2: MNHNS and SASEGT. This CDR3 contains 13 residues. The V end was cut by 2 bases, the J end by 9 bases, with 13 bases between.

The chain recombines TRBV5-1 with TRBJ2-5, with 7 bases identical to TRBD1. The CDR3 covers 16 residues. With 4 bases clipped from V and 2 bases from J, the junction kept 11 bases outside the gene matches. The germline gives CDR1 SGHRS, CDR2 YFSETQ. The CDR3 reads CASSRYSQGVQETQYF. CDR3 bases: TGCGCCAGCAGCCGTTACAGCCAGGGGGTTCAAGAGACCCAGTACTTC.

The chain combines TRBV5-4 with TRBJ1-1; D gene uncertain. The CDR3 is 11 amino acids. Trimming removed 5 bases at V and 4 bases at J, with 6 bases between. Per the germline V gene, CDR1 is SGHNT and CDR2 is YYREEE (reference sequence). CDR3 sequence: CASRAITEAFF. CDR3 sequence (DNA): TGTGCCAGCAGGGCGATCACTGAAGCTTTCTTT.

The chain carries TRBV4-1 and TRBJ1-1; D is perhaps TRBD1 (5 bases). V was pared by 9 bases and J by 3 bases, with 17 bases between. Germline lookup yields CDR1 MGHRA and CDR2 YSYEKL. The CDR3 totals 14 residues. The CDR3 sequence: CASTSSWGDTEAFF. DNA for the CDR3: TGCGCCAGTACCTCTTCCTGGGGGGACACTGAAGCTTTCTTT.

The rearrangement links TRBV5-5 to TRBJ1-5; D remains ambiguous. Germline loops: CDR1 SGHKS, CDR2 YYEKEE (reference sequence). The CDR3 length is 15 residues. Between the trimmed V and J ends, which lost 0 bases and 7 bases, there was a span of 14 bases. CDR3 loop: CASSLGTRDSQPQHF. The CDR3, as DNA: TGTGCCAGCAGCTTGGGAACTAGGGATAGCCAGCCCCAGCATTTT. Based on the CDR3 plus reference TRBV5-5 and TRBJ1-5, the full variable domain is DAGVTQSPTHLIKTRGQQVTLRCSPISGHKSVSWYQQVLGQGPQFIFQYYEKEERGRGNFPDRFSARQFPNYSSELNVNALLLGDSALYLCASSLGTRDSQPQHFGDGTRLSIL.